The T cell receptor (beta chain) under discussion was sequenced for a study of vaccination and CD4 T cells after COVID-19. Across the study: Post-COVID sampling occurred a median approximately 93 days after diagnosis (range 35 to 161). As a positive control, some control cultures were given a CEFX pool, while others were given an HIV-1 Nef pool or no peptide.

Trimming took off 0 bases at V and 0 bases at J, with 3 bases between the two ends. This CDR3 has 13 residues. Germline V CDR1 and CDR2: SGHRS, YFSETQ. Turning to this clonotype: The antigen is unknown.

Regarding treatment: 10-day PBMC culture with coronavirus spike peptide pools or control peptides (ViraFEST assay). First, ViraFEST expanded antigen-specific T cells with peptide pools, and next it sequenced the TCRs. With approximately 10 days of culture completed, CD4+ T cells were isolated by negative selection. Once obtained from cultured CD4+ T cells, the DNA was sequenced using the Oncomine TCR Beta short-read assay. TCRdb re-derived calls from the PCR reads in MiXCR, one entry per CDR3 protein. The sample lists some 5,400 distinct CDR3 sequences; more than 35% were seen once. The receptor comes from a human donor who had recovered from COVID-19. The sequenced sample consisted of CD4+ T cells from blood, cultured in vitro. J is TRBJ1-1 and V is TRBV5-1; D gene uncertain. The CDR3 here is CASSLEVNTEAFF. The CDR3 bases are TGCGCCAGCAGCTTGGAGGTGAACACTGAAGCTTTCTTT. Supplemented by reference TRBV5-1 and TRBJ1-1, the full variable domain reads KAGVTQTPRYLIKTRGQQVTLSCSPISGHRSVSWYQQTPGQGLQFLFEYFSETQRNKGNFPGRFSGRQFSNSRSEMNVSTLELGDSALYLCASSLEVNTEAFFGQGTRLTVV.